This T cell receptor (beta chain) comes out of a study of blood T cell repertoires in COVID-19. The overall study: Acute and convalescent COVID-19 specimens originated in the United States, Italy and Spain. Nucleic acid was either cDNA or gDNA, and it came from T cells, B-cell-depleted T cells, or PBMCs.

Original methodology: The assay estimated nucleated cells by amplifying reference gene primers. The data were produced by immunoSEQ multiplex PCR, yet TCRdb's version contains in-frame clones alone and is incomplete. The DNA was the basis for D and trimming; V, J and clone size are from that table. The sample yields around 81,000 clones, about 84% seen once. This clone appeared a single time. Germline trimming cut 0 bases from V and 4 bases from J; bases unmatched to any gene: 7. The CDR3 totals 17 residues. Germline V CDR1 and CDR2: SGHRS, YFSETQ. The chain carries TRBV5-1 and TRBJ2-5; 12 bases match TRBD2. The clonotype was recovered from a human donor in a cohort sampled during active COVID-19. Sequenced input: peripheral blood. The CDR3 DNA reads as TGCGCCAGCAGCTTGGGACTAGCGGGGGTTAGAGCAGAGACCCAGTACTTC. It codes for CASSLGLAGVRAETQYF.